This T cell receptor beta chain derives from a study of cytomegalovirus exposure and HLA in healthy donors. Overall study: Researchers previously reported finding 100 million or so unique TCR beta sequences from 170 million or so T cells. General study points: Most TCRs appeared rarely, but some public TCRs recurred in many donors.

About this clone: The antigen is not known.

A multiplex PCR was run with 60 Vbeta primers and 13 Jbeta primers. Here immunoSEQ multiplex PCR was the method, and the copy in TCRdb shows in-frame clones only, minus some. The sample has some 180,000 clones; 79% are singletons. Sequenced: PBMCs. The origin of this receptor is a woman aged 30 to 39 in good health and CMV-seropositive.

The CDR3 loop is CASSQGGRGLFSGGYTF. The CDR3 DNA reads as TGTGCCAGCAGCCAAGGAGGCAGGGGCCTCTTTTCGGGTGGCTACACCTTC. V usage is TRBV7-9 and J usage is TRBJ1-2; possible D gene TRBD1, 6 bases. From germline, CDR1 is SEHNR and CDR2 FQNEAQ (reference sequence). V dropped 5 bases and J dropped 7 bases, with 26 bases sitting between them. This CDR3 contains 17 residues.